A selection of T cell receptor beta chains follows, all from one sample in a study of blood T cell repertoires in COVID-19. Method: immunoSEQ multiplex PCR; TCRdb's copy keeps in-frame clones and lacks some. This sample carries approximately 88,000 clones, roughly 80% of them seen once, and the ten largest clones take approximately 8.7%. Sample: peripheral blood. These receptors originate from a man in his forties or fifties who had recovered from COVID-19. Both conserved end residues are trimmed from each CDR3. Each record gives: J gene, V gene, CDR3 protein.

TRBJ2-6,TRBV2,ASRADRAGANVLT
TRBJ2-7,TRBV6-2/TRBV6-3,ASSYPEVKQY
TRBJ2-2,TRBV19,ASSMGIQGGSYITGELF
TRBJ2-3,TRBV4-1,ASGWRESDTQY
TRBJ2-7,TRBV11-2,ASSFNPGQGSYEQY
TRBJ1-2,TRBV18,ASSPPDRVEGYT
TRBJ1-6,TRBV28,AATLDRGSSPLH
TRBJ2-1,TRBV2,ASSPGLAGFNEQF
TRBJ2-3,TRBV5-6,ASSRDRGLTDTQY
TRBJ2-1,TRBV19,ASRTRVANEQF
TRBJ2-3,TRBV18,ASSPMLSGATDTQY
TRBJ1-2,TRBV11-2,ASSQGGYGYT
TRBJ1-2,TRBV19,ASSWTAGGYGYT
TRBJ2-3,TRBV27,ASSLGTWGTDTQY
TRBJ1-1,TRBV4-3,ASSQSYRVAEAF
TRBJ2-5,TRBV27,ASSLLAGVQTQY
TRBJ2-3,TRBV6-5,ASINRVSTDTQY
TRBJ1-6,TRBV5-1,ASSPTSQLGSPLH
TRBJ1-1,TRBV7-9,ASSLDGTGSAEAF
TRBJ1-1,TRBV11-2,ASSLGQNTEAF
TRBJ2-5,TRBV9,ASSVPKRGRETQY
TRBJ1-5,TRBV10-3,AISETGLSNQPQH
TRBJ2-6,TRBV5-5,ASSVGQGVGANVLT
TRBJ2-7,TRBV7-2,ASSSLQGYEQY